This passage covers 2 T cell receptor beta chains from one sample sequenced in a study of cytomegalovirus exposure and HLA in healthy donors. This PCR relied on a set of 60 Vbeta primers and 13 Jbeta primers. The method was immunoSEQ multiplex PCR; TCRdb's version includes in-frame clones alone and lacks a portion of them. The table includes tens of thousands of clones, around 64% detected once. The material sequenced was PBMCs. Receptors were obtained from a man in his thirties or forties in good health and CMV-seronegative.

This chain links TRBV7-3 with TRBJ2-3; 9 nucleotides agree with TRBD1. CDR1 is SGHTA and CDR2 is FQGTGA in the germline V gene. The trim removed 5 bases at V and 4 bases at J, leaving 7 bases unmatched. The CDR3 runs 15 residues. CDR3 protein: CASSPRDREADTQYF. As DNA, the CDR3 is TGTGCCAGCAGCCCCCGGGACAGGGAGGCAGATACGCAGTATTTT.

The chain couples TRBV29-1 to TRBJ2-7; D ambiguous. Germline V gene data show CDR1 as SQVTM and CDR2 as ANQGSEA. CDR3 length: 14 residues. V was trimmed by 4 bases and J by 0 bases, leaving 13 bases between them. For the CDR3, the DNA is TGCAGCGTTGGAGGCTTCTCCACCTCCTACGAGCAGTACTTC. The encoded protein is CSVGGFSTSYEQYF.